Listed below are T cell receptor beta chains from one sample, sequenced in a study of blood T cell repertoires in COVID-19. Using immunoSEQ multiplex PCR, the repertoire was profiled, and TCRdb retains in-frame clones only, with some absent. Here the sample spans under 300,000 clones, roughly 87% being singletons. Sequencing used peripheral blood. These receptors all stem from a man aged 55-75 years who had recovered from COVID-19. Each CDR3 is given with its conserved first and last residue. Fields, in order: V gene, D gene, J gene, CDR3 DNA, CDR3 protein. D genes are given only for firm matches.

>TRBV5-4|-|TRBJ2-1
TGTGCCAGCAGCTTGACAAGCGGCTCCTACAATGAGCAGTTCTTC
CASSLTSGSYNEQFF
>TRBV5-1|TRBD1|TRBJ2-5
TGCGCCAGCAGCCCCATCGGGAAGGGGGCACAAGAGACCCAGTACTTC
CASSPIGKGAQETQYF
>TRBV6-1|TRBD2|TRBJ2-2
TGTGCCAGCAGTGAAGGTCTAGCGGGGAGAGGGGAGCTGTTTTTT
CASSEGLAGRGELFF
>TRBV6-5|TRBD2|TRBJ2-7
TGTGCCAGCGTAAATAGCGGGAGATCCTACGAGCAGTACTTC
CASVNSGRSYEQYF
>TRBV10-1|-|TRBJ1-6
TGCGCCAGCAGTGAGGGGGGCAATTCACCCCTCCACTTT
CASSEGGNSPLHF
>TRBV5-1|TRBD1|TRBJ2-7
TGCGCCAGCAGCTTGGCCCCCGGACAGGAGATACTCTACGAGCAGTACTTC
CASSLAPGQEILYEQYF
>TRBV19|-|TRBJ1-1
TGTGCCAGTAGGGAAGACAGTTTATCAGAAGCTTTCTTT
CASREDSLSEAFF
>TRBV19|TRBD1|TRBJ2-3
TGTGCCAGTAGTTCCGGGACAGGAGTCTTAGATACGCAGTATTTT
CASSSGTGVLDTQYF
>TRBV29-1|-|TRBJ1-1
TGCAGCGTTGGACAGGCGTTCTTAGAAGCTTTCTTT
CSVGQAFLEAFF
>TRBV5-1|-|TRBJ2-1
TGCGCCAGCAGTCTTACGGTTACCGACAACAATGAGCAGTTCTTC
CASSLTVTDNNEQFF